This T cell receptor beta chain was identified during a study of cytomegalovirus exposure and HLA in healthy donors. The CDR3 runs to 16 residues. CDR1 and CDR2 from the germline V gene are SEHNR and FQNEAQ (reference sequence). The ends were cut back, 3 bases at V and 3 bases at J, with 18 bases in the middle. Use of 60 Vbeta and 13 Jbeta primers characterized the PCR. The assay was immunoSEQ multiplex PCR, and TCRdb's table has in-frame clones only and misses some. This sample carries 150,000 to 200,000 clones, around four fifths of them seen once, and the ten largest clones take roughly 13%. The sample was PBMCs. The clonotype originates from a woman aged 50 to 60 in good health and CMV-seropositive. The genes are TRBV7-9 and TRBJ2-7, with TRBD2 as a possible D gene (5 bases). The CDR3: CASSFPGGRSVYEQYF. The DNA for the CDR3 is TGTGCCAGCAGCTTCCCTGGAGGACGCAGCGTCTACGAGCAGTACTTC.